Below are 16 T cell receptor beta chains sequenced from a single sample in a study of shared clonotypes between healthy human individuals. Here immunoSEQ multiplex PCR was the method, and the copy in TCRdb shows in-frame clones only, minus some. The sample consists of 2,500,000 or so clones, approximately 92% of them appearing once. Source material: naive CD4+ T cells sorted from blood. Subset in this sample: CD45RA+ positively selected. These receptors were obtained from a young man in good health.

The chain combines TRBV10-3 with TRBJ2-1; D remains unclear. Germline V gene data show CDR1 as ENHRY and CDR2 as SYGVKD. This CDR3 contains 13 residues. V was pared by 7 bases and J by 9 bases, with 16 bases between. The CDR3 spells CAITQALGSEQFF. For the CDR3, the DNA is TGTGCCATCACGCAGGCTTTGGGCAGTGAGCAGTTCTTC.

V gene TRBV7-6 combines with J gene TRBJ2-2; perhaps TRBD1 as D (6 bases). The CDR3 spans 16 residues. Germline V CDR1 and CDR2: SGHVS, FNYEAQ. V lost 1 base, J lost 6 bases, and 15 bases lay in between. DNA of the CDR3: TGTGCCAGCAGCTTAGAAAGGGCAGGGGCAGCCGGGGAGCTGTTTTTT. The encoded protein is CASSLERAGAAGELFF. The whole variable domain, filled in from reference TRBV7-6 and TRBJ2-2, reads GAGVSQSPRYKVTKRGQDVALRCDPISGHVSLYWYRQALGQGPEFLTYFNYEAQQDKSGLPNDRFSAERPEGSISTLTIQRTEQRDSAMYRCASSLERAGAAGELFFGEGSRLTVL.

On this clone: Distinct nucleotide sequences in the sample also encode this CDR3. The CDR3 loop is CASSYSGAQETQYF. Here the CDR3 DNA reads TGTGCCAGCAGTTACTCTGGCGCCCAAGAGACCCAGTACTTC. The rearrangement joins TRBV6-5 to TRBJ2-5; no clear D gene. V was trimmed by 0 bases and J by 1 base, leaving 6 bases between them. The CDR3 loop spans 14 amino acids. Germline V gene data show CDR1 as MNHEY and CDR2 as SVGAGI.

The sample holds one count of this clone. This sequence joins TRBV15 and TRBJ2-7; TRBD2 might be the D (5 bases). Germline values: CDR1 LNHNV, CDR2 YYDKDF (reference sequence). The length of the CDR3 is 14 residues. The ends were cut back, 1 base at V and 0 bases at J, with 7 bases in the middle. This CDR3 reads CATSRVEDSYEQYF. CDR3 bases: TGTGCCACCAGCAGAGTGGAGGACTCCTACGAGCAGTACTTC.

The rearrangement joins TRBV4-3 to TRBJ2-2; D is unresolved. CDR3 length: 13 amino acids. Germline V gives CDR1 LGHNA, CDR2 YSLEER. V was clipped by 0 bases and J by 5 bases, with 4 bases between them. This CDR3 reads CASSQERTGELFF. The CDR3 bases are TGCGCCAGCAGCCAAGAACGGACCGGGGAGCTGTTTTTT.

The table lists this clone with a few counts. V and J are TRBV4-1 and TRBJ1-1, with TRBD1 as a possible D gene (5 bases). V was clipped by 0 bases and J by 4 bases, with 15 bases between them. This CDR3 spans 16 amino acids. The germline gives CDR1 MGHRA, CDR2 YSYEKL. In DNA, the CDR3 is TGCGCCAGCAGCCAAGACGGTCGGCAGGGTAGCACTGAAGCTTTCTTT. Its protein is CASSQDGRQGSTEAFF.

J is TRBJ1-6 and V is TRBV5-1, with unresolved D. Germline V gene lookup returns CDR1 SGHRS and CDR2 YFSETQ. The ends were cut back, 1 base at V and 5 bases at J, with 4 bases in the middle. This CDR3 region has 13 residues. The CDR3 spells CASSLQNNSPLHF. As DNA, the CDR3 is TGCGCCAGCAGCTTGCAGAATAATTCACCCCTCCACTTT.

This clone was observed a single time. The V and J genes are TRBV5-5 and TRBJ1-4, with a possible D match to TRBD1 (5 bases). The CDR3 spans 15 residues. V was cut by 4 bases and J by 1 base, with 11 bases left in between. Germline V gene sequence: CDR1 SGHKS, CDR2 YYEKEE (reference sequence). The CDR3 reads CASSPGGLTNEKLFF. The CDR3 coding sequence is TGTGCCAGCAGCCCCGGGGGGTTAACTAATGAAAAACTGTTTTTT.

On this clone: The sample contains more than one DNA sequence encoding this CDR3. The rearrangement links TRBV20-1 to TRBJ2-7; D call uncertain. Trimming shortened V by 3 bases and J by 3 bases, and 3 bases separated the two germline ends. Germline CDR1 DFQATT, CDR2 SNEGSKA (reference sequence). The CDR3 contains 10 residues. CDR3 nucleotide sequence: TGCAGTGCTAGCGGCTACGAGCAGTACTTC. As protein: CSASGYEQYF.

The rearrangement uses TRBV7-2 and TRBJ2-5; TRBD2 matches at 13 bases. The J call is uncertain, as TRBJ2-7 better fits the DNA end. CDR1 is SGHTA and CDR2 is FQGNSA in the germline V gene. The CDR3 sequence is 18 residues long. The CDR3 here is CASSPGLAGKLFGYEQYF. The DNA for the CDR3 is TGTGCCAGCAGCCCGGGACTAGCGGGAAAGTTATTCGGGTACGAGCAGTACTTC.

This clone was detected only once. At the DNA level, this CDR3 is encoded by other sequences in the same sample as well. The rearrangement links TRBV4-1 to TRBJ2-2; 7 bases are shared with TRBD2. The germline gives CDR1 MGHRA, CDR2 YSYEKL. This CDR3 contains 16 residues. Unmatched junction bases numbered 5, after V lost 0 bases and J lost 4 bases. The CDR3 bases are TGCGCCAGCAGCCAAGATCCGGGCGGGAGCACCGGGGAGCTGTTTTTT. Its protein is CASSQDPGGSTGELFF.

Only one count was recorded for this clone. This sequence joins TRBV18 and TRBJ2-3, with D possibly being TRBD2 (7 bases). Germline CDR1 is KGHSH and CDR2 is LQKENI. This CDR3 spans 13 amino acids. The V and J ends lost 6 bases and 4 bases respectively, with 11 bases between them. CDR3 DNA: TGTGCCAGCTCGCCCGGGGGGCCAGATACGCAGTATTTT. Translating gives CASSPGGPDTQYF.

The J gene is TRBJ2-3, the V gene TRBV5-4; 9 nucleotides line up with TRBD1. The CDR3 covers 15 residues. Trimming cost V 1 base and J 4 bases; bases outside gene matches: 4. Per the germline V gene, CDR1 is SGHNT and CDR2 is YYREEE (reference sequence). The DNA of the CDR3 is TGTGCCAGCAGCTTGACGGGACAGGGCTCAGATACGCAGTATTTT. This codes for CASSLTGQGSDTQYF.

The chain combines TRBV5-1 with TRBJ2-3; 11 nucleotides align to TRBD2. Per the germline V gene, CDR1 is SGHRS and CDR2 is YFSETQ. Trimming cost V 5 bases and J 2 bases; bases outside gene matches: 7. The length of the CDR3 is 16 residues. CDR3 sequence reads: CASSYSGGAPTDTQYF. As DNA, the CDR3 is TGCGCCAGCAGTTATAGCGGGGGGGCCCCCACAGATACGCAGTATTTT.

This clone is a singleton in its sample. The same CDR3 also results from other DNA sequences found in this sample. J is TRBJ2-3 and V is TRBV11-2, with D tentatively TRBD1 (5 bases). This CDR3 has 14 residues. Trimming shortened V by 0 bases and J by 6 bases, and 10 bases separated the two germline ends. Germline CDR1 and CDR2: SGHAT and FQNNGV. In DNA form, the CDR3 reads TGTGCCAGCAGCTTAGAGGGGCTGGCGGATACGCAGTATTTT. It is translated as CASSLEGLADTQYF.

The CDR3 DNA sequence: TGCGCCAGCAGCTTGGGTGAGACAGTCCACGAGCAGTACTTC. It codes for CASSLGETVHEQYF. This chain links TRBV5-1 with TRBJ2-7; TRBD1 might be the D (5 bases). Germline V gene data show CDR1 as SGHRS and CDR2 as YFSETQ. V lost 0 bases to trimming and J lost 5 bases, with 12 bases between them. This CDR3 is 14 amino acids long.